The 28 T cell receptor beta chains listed next were all sequenced from one sample in a study of blood T cell repertoires in COVID-19. Assay used: immunoSEQ multiplex PCR; TCRdb lists only in-frame clones, some missing. The profile shows 100,000 to 150,000 clones, approximately 84% of them singletons. The sequencing input was peripheral blood. The receptor set was obtained from a woman aged 80 or over with acute or convalescent COVID-19.

This chain uses TRBV19 with TRBJ2-3, with 9 nucleotides matching TRBD2. The J segment lost 4 bases and the V segment lost 11 bases, leaving 7 bases of the junction unmatched. CDR1 LNHDA and CDR2 SQIVND come from the germline V gene (reference sequence). The CDR3 totals 13 residues. The CDR3 sequence: CAVSGGRADTQYF. The CDR3 DNA is TGTGCCGTCAGCGGGGGGCGAGCAGATACGCAGTATTTT. The entire variable domain, with the rest obtained from reference TRBV19 and TRBJ2-3, is as follows: DGGITQSPKYLFRKEGQNVTLSCEQNLNHDAMYWYRQDPGQGLRLIYYSQIVNDFQKGDIAEGYSVSREKKESFPLTVTSAQKNPTAFYLCAVSGGRADTQYFGPGTRLTVL.

This chain's CDR3 is CASSLQTSGRSSGELFF. The CDR3 bases are TGTGCCAGCTCACTACAGACTAGCGGGAGATCTTCTGGGGAGCTGTTTTTT. The gene calls are TRBV18 and TRBJ2-2; 12 nucleotides align to TRBD2. This CDR3 has 17 amino acids. V was clipped by 4 bases and J by 8 bases; unmatched bases: 11. Germline CDR1 is KGHSH and CDR2 is LQKENI.

J is TRBJ1-4 and V is TRBV30, with D unresolved. This CDR3 comprises 16 residues. CDR1 and CDR2 from the germline V gene are GTSNPN and SVGIG (reference sequence). The germline V and J ends were trimmed by 2 bases and 4 bases, with 17 bases remaining between them. The CDR3 region is CAWSRGQVDFNEKLFF. The CDR3 DNA is TGTGCCTGGAGTCGAGGGCAGGTGGACTTTAATGAAAAACTGTTTTTT.

The rearrangement uses TRBV7-2 and TRBJ1-2; TRBD1 matches at 7 bases. The CDR3 extends over 14 amino acids. Trimming removed 2 bases from V and 7 bases from J; junction bases left unmatched: 7. The germline V gene has CDR1 SGHTA and CDR2 FQGNSA. The CDR3 DNA sequence: TGTGCCAGCAGCTTACCTACAGGGGTAGGTGGCTACACCTTC. Amino acid sequence: CASSLPTGVGGYTF.

This chain joins TRBV7-8 and TRBJ2-7, with D unresolved. V lost 1 base to trimming and J lost 12 bases, with 10 bases between them. The CDR3 is 11 residues long. Looked up from germline, CDR1 is SGHVS and CDR2 is FQNEAQ. The CDR3 protein is CASSLVSRLYF. The DNA of the CDR3 is TGTGCCAGCAGCTTAGTTTCCCGTCTGTACTTC.

This sequence joins TRBV9 and TRBJ2-5, with D unresolved. Germline CDR1 is SGDLS and CDR2 is YYNGEE. The CDR3 loop spans 14 amino acids. V gave up 4 bases and J gave up 0 bases, with 10 bases separating them. CDR3: CASSQSDYQETQYF. The CDR3 DNA sequence: TGTGCCAGCAGCCAATCCGACTACCAAGAGACCCAGTACTTC.

The chain employs TRBV6-6 and TRBJ1-5; a possible D gene is TRBD1 (5 bases). Germline values: CDR1 MNHNY, CDR2 SVGAGI (reference sequence). This CDR3 is built from 14 residues. The V gene lost 6 bases and the J gene lost 4 bases, with 13 bases spanning the gap. The CDR3 is CASREGTSNQPQHF. The CDR3 nucleotides are TGTGCCAGCAGGGAGGGGACCTCTAATCAGCCCCAGCATTTT.

This sequence joins TRBV2 and TRBJ2-7; D is unresolved. CDR3 size: 10 residues. Germline loops: CDR1 SNHLY, CDR2 FYNNEI. The V and J ends lost 7 bases and 3 bases respectively, with 4 bases between them. The CDR3 DNA is TGTGCCAGCACCTACTACGAGCAGTACTTC. Amino acids: CASTYYEQYF.

The chain is built from TRBV2 and TRBJ1-1, with D perhaps matching TRBD1 (6 bases). V was shortened by 7 bases and J by 8 bases, with 23 bases between the two germline ends. The CDR3 is 15 amino acids. Looked up from germline, CDR1 is SNHLY and CDR2 is FYNNEI. The CDR3 loop is CASKAPKGGTAEAFF. The CDR3 bases are TGTGCCAGCAAAGCCCCTAAGGGGGGGACCGCAGAAGCTTTCTTT.

The V gene is TRBV18, the J gene TRBJ1-6; D not certain. The V and J ends lost 4 bases and 5 bases respectively, with 9 bases between them. Per germline, CDR1 KGHSH and CDR2 LQKENI. The CDR3 is 14 amino acids. CDR3 loop: CASSQDGDNSPLHF. CDR3 DNA: TGTGCCAGCTCACAGGACGGGGATAATTCACCCCTCCACTTT.

This clone was seen more than once but under ten times. This chain links TRBV7-2 with TRBJ1-5; maybe TRBD1 (6 bases). The CDR3 spans 16 residues. V gave up 4 bases and J gave up 6 bases, with 19 bases separating them. Germline assignment: CDR1 SGHTA and CDR2 FQGNSA. CDR3: CASSSQAGAAGQPQHF. The DNA of the CDR3 is TGTGCCAGCAGCTCCCAAGCGGGGGCGGCGGGTCAGCCCCAGCATTTT.

The rearrangement joins TRBV6-5 to TRBJ2-1; D might be TRBD2 (6 bases). This CDR3 is 13 amino acids long. V was pared by 5 bases and J by 5 bases, with 10 bases between. In germline, CDR1 is MNHEY, CDR2 SVGAGI. This CDR3 reads CASSRPSDNEQFF. In DNA form, the CDR3 reads TGTGCCAGCAGTAGGCCTAGCGACAATGAGCAGTTCTTC.

About this clone itself: The sample contains more than one DNA sequence encoding this CDR3. This chain uses TRBV9 with TRBJ2-2, with D possibly TRBD2 on 5 matching bases. V lost 2 bases and J 4 bases, leaving 6 bases between the germline ends. The CDR3 sequence is 13 residues long. Per germline, CDR1 SGDLS and CDR2 YYNGEE. CDR3 DNA: TGTGCCAGCAGCGTTACTAGCACCGGGGAGCTGTTTTTT. This gives the protein CASSVTSTGELFF. The full variable domain, with the rest looked up from reference TRBV9 and TRBJ2-2, is DSGVTQTPKHLITATGQRVTLRCSPRSGDLSVYWYQQSLDQGLQFLIQYYNGEERAKGNILERFSAQQFPDLHSELNLSSLELGDSALYFCASSVTSTGELFFGEGSRLTVL.

J is TRBJ1-1 and V is TRBV5-1; perhaps TRBD1 as D (6 bases). The CDR3 totals 15 residues. Germline V CDR1 and CDR2: SGHRS, YFSETQ. Trimming removed 0 bases at V and 4 bases at J, with 13 bases between. The CDR3 region has the DNA TGCGCCAGCAGCTTGGCTAGGCAGGGGACCACTGAAGCTTTCTTT. Encoded protein: CASSLARQGTTEAFF. Complete variable domain (other parts from reference TRBV5-1 and TRBJ1-1): KAGVTQTPRYLIKTRGQQVTLSCSPISGHRSVSWYQQTPGQGLQFLFEYFSETQRNKGNFPGRFSGRQFSNSRSEMNVSTLELGDSALYLCASSLARQGTTEAFFGQGTRLTVV.

The chain combines TRBV18 with TRBJ2-2, with a tentative D call TRBD2 (5 bases). CDR3 length: 15 amino acids. Germline lookup yields CDR1 KGHSH and CDR2 LQKENI. Trimming cost V 1 base and J 5 bases, with 11 bases left between them. CDR3 nucleotides: TGTGCCAGCTCACCACGCAGGTCGGGGACCGGGGAGCTGTTTTTT. It encodes CASSPRRSGTGELFF.

This chain uses TRBV6-1 with TRBJ1-4; 7 bases align to TRBD1. CDR3 length equals 14 residues. J was trimmed by 8 bases and V by 3 bases; bases with no gene match: 6. Germline V gene sequence: CDR1 MNHNS, CDR2 SASEGT. The CDR3 here is CASSDQGVREKLFF. CDR3 in DNA: TGTGCCAGCAGTGATCAGGGGGTAAGAGAAAAACTGTTTTTT.

This chain joins TRBV11-2 and TRBJ1-1; D ambiguous. Per the germline V gene, CDR1 is SGHAT and CDR2 is FQNNGV. Trimming removed 5 bases from V and 1 base from J, with 8 bases in between. The CDR3 is 13 residues long. This CDR3 reads CASSPYRNTEAFF. The DNA for the CDR3 is TGTGCCAGCAGCCCATACAGGAACACTGAAGCTTTCTTT.

The V call is TRBV7-9, the J call TRBJ1-5; D is uncertain. Trimming left V 7 bases short and J 0 bases short, with 10 bases between. Germline loops: CDR1 SEHNR, CDR2 FQNEAQ (reference sequence). There are 14 residues in the CDR3. CDR3 bases: TGTGCCAGCACGGGTAGAGATAGCAATCAGCCCCAGCATTTT. It translates to CASTGRDSNQPQHF.

This chain uses TRBV9 with TRBJ2-2, with 13 bases lining up with TRBD2. V was clipped by 4 bases and J by 8 bases; unmatched bases: 5. The CDR3 has 15 amino acids. Germline-derived CDR1 and CDR2 are SGDLS and YYNGEE. CDR3 in DNA: TGTGCCAGCAGCATAGGACTAGCGGGAGCTGGGGAGCTGTTTTTT. It codes for CASSIGLAGAGELFF.

The rearrangement links TRBV5-5 to TRBJ2-2, with TRBD1 matching over 8 bases. V gave up 0 bases and J gave up 5 bases; unmatched junction bases: 0. The CDR3 has 14 amino acids. Germline V gene sequence: CDR1 SGHKS, CDR2 YYEKEE (reference sequence). The CDR3 region has the DNA TGTGCCAGCAGCTTGGGGACAGGGACCGGGGAGCTGTTTTTT. This sequence encodes CASSLGTGTGELFF.

This chain joins TRBV6-5 and TRBJ2-3, with 10 bases fitting TRBD1. The CDR3 totals 14 residues. J was trimmed by 2 bases and V by 6 bases; bases with no gene match: 2. Germline CDR1 reads MNHEY; CDR2 reads SVGAGI. CDR3 protein: CASRDRGSTDTQYF. The CDR3 DNA is TGTGCCAGCAGGGACAGGGGGTCCACAGATACGCAGTATTTT.

The chain carries TRBV6-6 and TRBJ1-5, with TRBD1 matching over 9 bases. Looked up from germline, CDR1 is MNHNY and CDR2 is SVGAGI (reference sequence). This CDR3 contains 14 residues. V lost 6 bases to trimming and J lost 7 bases; unmatched junction nucleotides: 7. CDR3 in amino acids: CASSLDRGGQPQHF. The CDR3, as DNA: TGTGCCAGCAGCCTGGACAGGGGAGGACAGCCCCAGCATTTT.

This clone has more than one count but fewer than ten. This chain joins TRBV3-1 (or the pseudogene TRBV3-2) and TRBJ1-1; D call uncertain. The CDR3 is made up of 13 amino acids. Germline CDR1 reads LGHDT; CDR2 reads YNNKEL (reference sequence). Trimming removed 1 base from V and 2 bases from J, with 5 bases in between. The CDR3 is CASSQAGNTEAFF. The CDR3 DNA reads as TGTGCCAGCAGCCAAGCAGGTAACACTGAAGCTTTCTTT.

The chain recombines TRBV19 with TRBJ2-3; 7 bases fit TRBD1. CDR1 is LNHDA and CDR2 is SQIVND in the germline V gene (reference sequence). The CDR3 spans 16 residues. The ends lost 3 bases at V and 4 bases at J; junction bases unmatched: 10. The CDR3 sequence is CASSMNGLGGADTQYF. The CDR3 region has the DNA TGTGCCAGTAGTATGAATGGTTTAGGGGGCGCAGATACGCAGTATTTT. Full variable domain (remainder filled in from reference TRBV19 and TRBJ2-3): DGGITQSPKYLFRKEGQNVTLSCEQNLNHDAMYWYRQDPGQGLRLIYYSQIVNDFQKGDIAEGYSVSREKKESFPLTVTSAQKNPTAFYLCASSMNGLGGADTQYFGPGTRLTVL.

This clone was detected once. This rearrangement joins TRBV12-5 to TRBJ2-2; tentatively, D is TRBD2 (5 bases). The germline V and J ends were trimmed by 3 bases and 1 base, with 21 bases remaining between them. Germline V CDR1 and CDR2: LGHNT, FRNRAP. This CDR3 spans 19 amino acids. CDR3: CASGFFSGIRGGNTGELFF. The CDR3, as DNA: TGTGCTAGTGGTTTCTTTAGTGGGATACGTGGAGGGAACACCGGGGAGCTGTTTTTT.

The V call is TRBV6-5, the J call TRBJ1-2; D is undetermined. Germline CDR1 is MNHEY and CDR2 is SVGAGI. This CDR3 contains 15 residues. Trimming stripped 2 bases from V and 0 bases from J, with 10 bases between. This CDR3 is CASSYRGVTNYGYTF. The CDR3 DNA sequence: TGTGCCAGCAGTTACCGAGGAGTGACTAACTATGGCTACACCTTC.

This chain joins TRBV5-1 and TRBJ1-2, with 10 bases matching TRBD1. The CDR3 runs 17 residues. V lost 0 bases and J lost 2; bases outside the gene matches: 7. Germline V gene lookup returns CDR1 SGHRS and CDR2 YFSETQ. CDR3 in DNA: TGCGCCAGCAGCTTGGTAGGGACAGGGGATATGAACTATGGCTACACCTTC. Translated: CASSLVGTGDMNYGYTF.

The J gene is TRBJ1-5, the V gene TRBV19; possibly TRBD1 for D (5 bases). The ends were cut back, 6 bases at V and 2 bases at J, with 11 bases in the middle. CDR1 is LNHDA and CDR2 is SQIVND in the germline V gene (reference sequence). The CDR3 consists of 14 residues. The CDR3 DNA sequence: TGTGCCAGTAGGGGGGGAGGCGGCAATCAGCCCCAGCATTTT. It yields the protein CASRGGGGNQPQHF.